A selection of T cell receptor beta chains follows, all from one sample in a study of blood T cell repertoires in COVID-19. The assay was immunoSEQ multiplex PCR, and TCRdb's table has in-frame clones only and misses some. The sample holds some 250,000 clones, 80% to 85% seen once. The specimen sequenced was peripheral blood. These receptors were taken from a woman aged 60-75 years with active or convalescent COVID-19. CDR3s include the opening cysteine and the closing phenylalanine or tryptophan. Fields, in order: V gene, D gene, clone size, J gene, CDR3 protein, CDR3 DNA. The D gene is left open where the match is weak. A row's size may be missing; if present it is once, few, many or a size class.

V: TRBV7-3; D: .; size: .; J: TRBJ1-1; CDR3: CASQQRSGTEAFF; DNA: TGTGCCAGCCAGCAGAGATCGGGCACTGAAGCTTTCTTT
V: TRBV5-1; D: .; size: few; J: TRBJ2-7; CDR3: CASSLGVLESEQYF; DNA: TGCGCCAGCAGCTTGGGGGTTCTGGAGAGCGAGCAGTACTTC
V: TRBV19; D: .; size: .; J: TRBJ1-4; CDR3: CASSREATNEKLFF; DNA: TGTGCCAGTAGCCGGGAGGCAACTAATGAAAAACTGTTTTTT
V: TRBV6-8; D: TRBD2; size: .; J: TRBJ2-1; CDR3: CASSQLADNEQFF; DNA: TGTGCCAGCAGCCAACTAGCGGACAATGAGCAGTTCTTC
V: TRBV4-3; D: TRBD1; size: .; J: TRBJ2-7; CDR3: CASSQDRARGRLHEQYF; DNA: TGCGCCAGCAGCCAAGATAGGGCCAGGGGGCGTCTACACGAGCAGTACTTC
V: TRBV7-6; D: TRBD1; size: .; J: TRBJ2-2; CDR3: CASSPRQGATTGELFF; DNA: TGTGCCAGCAGCCCACGACAGGGGGCCACCACCGGGGAGCTGTTTTTT
V: TRBV5-1; D: .; size: .; J: TRBJ2-3; CDR3: CASSLDGRGQSTDTQYF; DNA: TGCGCCAGCAGCTTGGACGGGAGGGGACAGAGCACAGATACGCAGTATTTT
V: TRBV10-2; D: TRBD1; size: few; J: TRBJ2-2; CDR3: CASKQGTYTGELFF; DNA: TGCGCCAGCAAACAGGGGACGTACACCGGGGAGCTGTTTTTT
V: TRBV19; D: .; size: .; J: TRBJ2-2; CDR3: CASSNVYTGELFF; DNA: TGTGCCAGTAGTAATGTCTACACCGGGGAGCTGTTTTTT
V: TRBV2; D: .; size: .; J: TRBJ1-4; CDR3: CASSEGLVSEKLFF; DNA: TGTGCCAGCAGTGAAGGACTAGTGAGTGAAAAACTGTTTTTT
V: TRBV27; D: .; size: .; J: TRBJ2-1; CDR3: CASSRSRDSSYNEQFF; DNA: TGTGCCAGCAGCAGGAGTCGGGATTCCTCTTACAATGAGCAGTTCTTC
V: TRBV6-1; D: .; size: .; J: TRBJ1-2; CDR3: CASSEGGPYGYTF; DNA: TGTGCCAGCAGTGAGGGGGGGCCCTATGGCTACACCTTC
V: TRBV2; D: TRBD1; size: .; J: TRBJ1-1; CDR3: CASKARGHDTEAFF; DNA: TGTGCCAGCAAGGCCAGGGGGCACGACACTGAAGCTTTCTTT
V: TRBV24-1; D: TRBD1; size: .; J: TRBJ1-2; CDR3: CATDYRGPGYTF; DNA: TGTGCCACAGATTACAGGGGGCCCGGCTACACCTTC
V: TRBV9; D: TRBD1; size: .; J: TRBJ2-5; CDR3: CASSPFGDREETQYF; DNA: TGTGCCAGCAGCCCGTTCGGGGACAGGGAAGAGACCCAGTACTTC
V: TRBV18; D: TRBD1; size: .; J: TRBJ1-5; CDR3: CASSDDRVQPQHF; DNA: TGTGCCAGCTCTGATGACAGGGTTCAGCCCCAGCATTTT
V: TRBV5-1; D: TRBD2; size: .; J: TRBJ2-7; CDR3: CASRGGYEQYF; DNA: TGCGCCAGCCGGGGGGGATACGAGCAGTACTTC
V: TRBV5-1; D: TRBD1; size: .; J: TRBJ1-2; CDR3: CASSSGGLGGDYGYTF; DNA: TGCGCCAGCAGCTCTGGAGGGTTAGGGGGCGACTATGGCTACACCTTC
V: TRBV29-1; D: TRBD2; size: .; J: TRBJ2-3; CDR3: CSSTSGGHSTDTQYF; DNA: TGCAGCTCGACTAGCGGGGGCCATAGCACAGATACGCAGTATTTT
V: TRBV9; D: .; size: .; J: TRBJ1-1; CDR3: CASSVFAGTEAFF; DNA: TGTGCCAGCAGCGTTTTCGCGGGCACTGAAGCTTTCTTT
V: TRBV3-1/TRBV3-2; D: TRBD1; size: .; J: TRBJ2-1; CDR3: CASSQDGAGGEHEQFF; DNA: TGTGCCAGCAGCCAAGATGGGGCAGGGGGAGAACATGAGCAGTTCTTC
V: TRBV25-1; D: TRBD1; size: .; J: TRBJ2-7; CDR3: CASSEWGTGSYEQYF; DNA: TGTGCCAGCAGTGAATGGGGGACAGGGTCCTACGAGCAGTACTTC
V: TRBV18; D: .; size: .; J: TRBJ2-7; CDR3: CASSPGEHEQYF; DNA: TGTGCCAGCTCACCCGGGGAACACGAGCAGTACTTC
V: TRBV4-1; D: TRBD2; size: .; J: TRBJ2-1; CDR3: CASSPTSASYNEQFF; DNA: TGCGCCAGCAGCCCGACTAGCGCCTCCTACAATGAGCAGTTCTTC
V: TRBV14; D: TRBD1; size: .; J: TRBJ2-3; CDR3: CASSQFRGQDTDTQYF; DNA: TGTGCCAGCAGCCAGTTTAGGGGACAGGACACAGATACGCAGTATTTT
V: TRBV7-9; D: .; size: .; J: TRBJ1-2; CDR3: CASSFPGGGRMNGYTF; DNA: TGTGCCAGCAGCTTCCCCGGGGGGGGGCGCATGAATGGCTACACCTTC
V: TRBV5-1; D: TRBD1; size: .; J: TRBJ1-1; CDR3: CASSYDRGGTEAFF; DNA: TGCGCCAGCAGCTACGACAGGGGGGGCACTGAAGCTTTCTTT
V: TRBV12-3/TRBV12-4; D: .; size: .; J: TRBJ2-6; CDR3: CASRLGQANVLTF; DNA: TGTGCCAGCAGACTCGGACAGGCCAACGTCCTGACTTTC
V: TRBV28; D: .; size: .; J: TRBJ1-4; CDR3: CASSLTGVGEKLFF; DNA: TGTGCCAGCAGTTTGACAGGAGTTGGAGAAAAACTGTTTTTT
V: TRBV7-2; D: .; size: .; J: TRBJ1-1; CDR3: CASSPRQEGEAFF; DNA: TGTGCCAGCAGCCCCCGACAGGAAGGTGAAGCTTTCTTT
V: TRBV6-5; D: TRBD1; size: few; J: TRBJ1-2; CDR3: CASTEGQRVYGYTF; DNA: TGTGCCAGCACCGAGGGACAGCGGGTATATGGCTACACCTTC
V: TRBV11-3; D: .; size: .; J: TRBJ2-1; CDR3: CASSLGRDSSSYNEQFF; DNA: TGTGCCAGCAGCTTAGGCCGGGACTCCAGCTCCTACAATGAGCAGTTCTTC
V: TRBV4-1; D: .; size: .; J: TRBJ2-7; CDR3: CASSPTALDSYEQYF; DNA: TGCGCCAGCAGCCCGACAGCCCTAGACTCCTACGAGCAGTACTTC
V: TRBV19; D: TRBD1; size: .; J: TRBJ2-2; CDR3: CASSMGRGLAGELFF; DNA: TGTGCCAGTAGTATGGGCAGGGGGCTTGCCGGGGAGCTGTTTTTT
V: TRBV5-5; D: .; size: .; J: TRBJ1-5; CDR3: CASSLGPQGRSNQPQHF; DNA: TGTGCCAGCAGCTTGGGGCCACAGGGAAGATCCAATCAGCCCCAGCATTTT
V: TRBV28; D: .; size: .; J: TRBJ2-7; CDR3: CASSLFGGLSYEQYF; DNA: TGTGCCAGCAGTTTATTCGGGGGGCTCTCCTACGAGCAGTACTTC
V: TRBV5-1; D: TRBD1; size: once; J: TRBJ2-1; CDR3: CASSSTGTGSVNEQFF; DNA: TGCGCCAGCAGCTCCACCGGGACAGGGAGCGTCAATGAGCAGTTCTTC
V: TRBV5-5; D: .; size: .; J: TRBJ1-1; CDR3: CASSRTGANTEAFF; DNA: TGTGCCAGCAGCCGCACTGGGGCCAACACTGAAGCTTTCTTT
V: TRBV9; D: .; size: .; J: TRBJ2-2; CDR3: CASSEQTGADTGELFF; DNA: TGTGCCAGCAGCGAACAGACAGGTGCGGACACCGGGGAGCTGTTTTTT
V: TRBV10-2; D: TRBD2; size: once; J: TRBJ2-1; CDR3: CASRRGAGAPNEQFF; DNA: TGCGCCAGCCGCCGAGGAGCGGGGGCTCCAAATGAGCAGTTCTTC
V: TRBV24-1; D: .; size: .; J: TRBJ1-5; CDR3: CATSSGFSNQPQHF; DNA: TGTGCCACCAGTAGCGGATTTAGCAATCAGCCCCAGCATTTT
V: TRBV9; D: .; size: .; J: TRBJ2-2; CDR3: CASSPGGANTGELFF; DNA: TGTGCCAGCAGCCCTGGCGGGGCGAACACCGGGGAGCTGTTTTTT
V: TRBV19; D: TRBD1; size: .; J: TRBJ1-1; CDR3: CATSTGGPDGTEAFF; DNA: TGTGCCACCTCGACAGGGGGCCCCGACGGCACTGAAGCTTTCTTT
V: TRBV28; D: .; size: few; J: TRBJ2-7; CDR3: CGTGTSYEQYF; DNA: TGCGGTACAGGGACCTCCTACGAGCAGTACTTC
V: TRBV6-5; D: TRBD2; size: .; J: TRBJ2-3; CDR3: CASSYSTSGGADTQYF; DNA: TGTGCCAGCAGTTACTCAACTAGCGGGGGGGCAGATACGCAGTATTTT
V: TRBV4-2; D: TRBD1; size: .; J: TRBJ1-5; CDR3: CASSQPLGGQGPQPQHF; DNA: TGTGCCAGCAGCCAACCCCTGGGGGGACAGGGACCCCAGCCCCAGCATTTT
V: TRBV21-1; D: .; size: few; J: TRBJ1-2; CDR3: CASSKGETGDYGYTF; DNA: TGTGCCAGCAGCAAGGGGGAGACAGGAGACTATGGCTACACCTTC
V: TRBV5-4; D: TRBD1; size: .; J: TRBJ1-1; CDR3: CASSLGQGTNTEAFF; DNA: TGTGCCAGCAGCTTGGGACAGGGGACGAACACTGAAGCTTTCTTT
V: TRBV9; D: .; size: few; J: TRBJ2-1; CDR3: CASSVAHEGNEQFF; DNA: TGTGCCAGCAGCGTAGCCCACGAGGGCAATGAGCAGTTCTTC
V: TRBV20-1; D: .; size: .; J: TRBJ1-2; CDR3: CSASRAGGYTF; DNA: TGCAGTGCTAGCCGGGCGGGTGGCTACACCTTC
V: TRBV9; D: TRBD1; size: .; J: TRBJ1-2; CDR3: CASSAQQGEGHYGYTF; DNA: TGTGCCAGCAGCGCTCAACAGGGGGAGGGTCACTATGGCTACACCTTC
V: TRBV19; D: .; size: few; J: TRBJ1-5; CDR3: CASSIGQGSNQPQHF; DNA: TGTGCCAGTAGTATTGGGCAGGGTAGCAATCAGCCCCAGCATTTT
V: TRBV30; D: .; size: .; J: TRBJ1-1; CDR3: CAWLKGQRGTEAFF; DNA: TGTGCCTGGCTTAAGGGGCAAAGGGGCACTGAAGCTTTCTTT
V: TRBV19; D: .; size: .; J: TRBJ2-7; CDR3: CASSIELTRGGPSYEQYF; DNA: TGTGCCAGTAGTATAGAATTGACCCGCGGGGGCCCCTCCTACGAGCAGTACTTC
V: TRBV19; D: TRBD1; size: .; J: TRBJ2-4; CDR3: CASSPRQGTLAKNIQYF; DNA: TGTGCCAGTAGTCCCCGACAGGGAACGTTAGCCAAAAACATTCAGTACTTC
V: TRBV7-9; D: TRBD1; size: .; J: TRBJ1-2; CDR3: CASSFQEGAGGYTF; DNA: TGTGCCAGCAGCTTCCAAGAGGGGGCCGGTGGCTACACCTTC